The sequence of this T cell receptor (beta chain) was determined in a study of blood T cell repertoires in COVID-19 (dated by TCRdb to 2018 to 2020). A note on the overall study: Samples covering the acute and convalescent phases of COVID-19 were provided by collaborators in the United States, Italy and Spain. The prospective study material was composed of cDNA or gDNA derived from T cells, B-cell-depleted T cells, or PBMCs. The dataset comprised deeply sampled blood TCRbeta repertoires from subjects exposed to, actively infected with, or recovered from COVID-19. A freely available public database, intended as a resource for researchers studying the immune response to SARS-CoV-2, is where the repertoires were released. The samples were drawn from the first 160 participants of the ongoing ImmuneRACE study and from roughly 1,300 subjects provided by 6 global collaborators. Nearly every sample came with metadata listing a de-identified subject ID, COVID-19 status, age in years and sex. Where HLA class I and class II types were available, the types were taken from metadata supplied by the sample provider, not from assay-based typing. What the research found in general, with its limitations: The quantity of clinical and demographic metadata differed by source and by participant and was supplied without curation.

Each collaborating institution followed its own protocols to collect whole blood in K2EDTA tubes. For TCRbeta analysis, collaborator samples were shipped as frozen whole blood, as isolated PBMCs, or as DNA extracted from either sample type. Sequences SGDLS (CDR1) and YYNGEE (CDR2) are obtained from the germline V gene. Its CDR3 holds 14 amino acids, cysteine through phenylalanine. The CDR3 DNA has 42 bases and is translated from base 1. V is reduced by 0 bases and J by 7 bases, leaving a spacing of 13 bases between them. The immunoSEQ Assay, a bias-controlled multiplex PCR, was used to amplify TCRbeta CDR3 regions from genomic DNA. On the study's bioinformatics: Within the assay, amplification of reference gene primers was used to estimate how many nucleated cells each sample contained. Sequence reads were collapsed and filtered to measure the absolute abundance of every unique TCRbeta CDR3 rearrangement. For each sample, productive Simpson clonality was calculated as the square root of Simpson's diversity index across productive rearrangements. Drawn from immuneACCESS, this table holds only the in-frame rearrangements with V and J called that TCRdb kept. Clones are partly lost; checked studies trace under half to an unresolved V gene and leave the rest unexplained. V and J calls and clone size are those listed in that table; D and trimming were worked out from the DNA. Within this sample are around 300,000 clones, with about 89% of them counted one time only. The top ten hold less than 2.5% of the sample.

On this clone itself: It has no known antigen specificity. The record has no base qualities; no much larger clone is one base away.

Material for sequencing was peripheral blood. The source is a man aged 45 to 65 with acute or convalescent COVID-19. Here the chain combines TRBV9 and TRBJ1-1; a tentative D match to TRBD1 spans 5 bases. The nucleotide sequence is given as TGTGCCAGCAGCGTAGATAACAGGCGAGGTGAAGCTTTCTTT. Protein translation: CASSVDNRRGEAFF.